A single sample is the source of the 10 T cell receptor beta chains below, sequenced in a study of shared clonotypes between healthy human individuals. CD8 cells classed as naive were CD45RO-negative and positively selected for CCR7, excluding terminally differentiated effector memory CD45RA+ cells. TCRdb's table, derived via immunoSEQ multiplex PCR, lists solely in-frame clones and lacks some. The table includes about 2.2 million clones, over 85% detected once. What was sequenced was naive CD8+ T cells from PBMCs. Every receptor here comes from a young man in good health. Some clones in this sample may be carry-over from other donors' samples.

The chain uses TRBV4-3 and TRBJ1-5, with a weak D call TRBD1 (5 bases). This CDR3 has 17 residues. Trimming left V 8 bases short and J 3 bases short, with 23 bases between. From germline, CDR1 is LGHNA and CDR2 YSLEER. CDR3 in amino acids: CASGPTPGEETNQPQHF. The CDR3 bases are TGCGCCAGCGGGCCGACTCCGGGGGAGGAGACCAATCAGCCCCAGCATTTT.

This chain connects TRBV6-5 to TRBJ1-1; D might be TRBD1 (5 bases). Germline V CDR1 and CDR2: MNHEY, SVGAGI. The ends were cut back, 5 bases at V and 6 bases at J, with 10 bases in the middle. CDR3 size: 12 residues. The CDR3 region is CASSPGSPEAFF. DNA for the CDR3: TGTGCCAGCAGTCCAGGGTCCCCTGAAGCTTTCTTT.

The chain combines TRBV7-2 with TRBJ2-7; TRBD2 aligns across 12 bases. Trimming cost V 4 bases and J 1 base; bases outside gene matches: 5. Germline CDR1 is SGHTA and CDR2 is FQGNSA. This CDR3 comprises 16 residues. The CDR3 sequence is CASSSRTSGISYEQYF. For the CDR3, the DNA is TGTGCCAGCAGCTCACGGACTAGCGGGATTTCCTACGAGCAGTACTTC.

The chain employs TRBV6-1 and TRBJ2-1; the D is unclear. V shed 7 bases and J shed 4 bases, with 14 bases lying between them. The CDR3 length is 14 residues. Looked up from germline, CDR1 is MNHNS and CDR2 is SASEGT. For the CDR3, the DNA is TGTGCCAGCATGGTGCAGGAGAAATACAATGAGCAGTTCTTC. The encoded protein is CASMVQEKYNEQFF.

This clone was observed once. The rearrangement links TRBV15 to TRBJ2-7; D is uncertain. With 1 base removed from V and 0 bases from J, the gap between germline ends came to 4 bases. The germline V gene encodes CDR1 LNHNV and CDR2 YYDKDF (reference sequence). CDR3 size: 13 residues. The CDR3 nucleotides read TGTGCCACCAGCAGAGTCTACTCCTACGAGCAGTACTTC. It codes for CATSRVYSYEQYF.

The J gene is TRBJ2-7, the V gene TRBV27; TRBD2 agrees at 14 bases. CDR3 length: 17 residues. Germline CDR1 and CDR2: MNHEY and SMNVEV (reference sequence). J lost 3 bases, V lost 3 bases, and 7 bases had no gene match. This CDR3 reads CASSFYSGTSGSYEQYF. The CDR3 nucleotides are TGTGCCAGCAGTTTCTATTCCGGGACTAGCGGGAGCTACGAGCAGTACTTC.

This clone was observed a single time. The gene calls are TRBV11-2 and TRBJ2-2; maybe TRBD2 (5 bases). Germline V gene lookup returns CDR1 SGHAT and CDR2 FQNNGV. The CDR3 is 13 amino acids. V was clipped by 7 bases and J by 5 bases, with 11 bases between them. The DNA for the CDR3 is TGTGCCAGCATGTTAGGGAGAACCGGGGAGCTGTTTTTT. Translating it yields CASMLGRTGELFF. Combining the CDR3 with reference TRBV11-2 and TRBJ2-2 gives the whole variable domain EAGVAQSPRYKIIEKRQSVAFWCNPISGHATLYWYQQILGQGPKLLIQFQNNGVVDDSQLPKDRFSAERLKGVDSTLKIQPAKLEDSAVYLCASMLGRTGELFFGEGSRLTVL.

This chain links TRBV7-2 with TRBJ2-1; possibly TRBD1 for D (5 bases). The V end was cut by 1 base, the J end by 3 bases, with 10 bases between. Germline V gene lookup returns CDR1 SGHTA and CDR2 FQGNSA. This CDR3 has 15 residues. The CDR3 nucleotides read TGTGCCAGCAGCTTAGTGGACAATCGCTACAATGAGCAGTTCTTC. It yields the protein CASSLVDNRYNEQFF.

The chain employs TRBV7-2 and TRBJ2-1; no firm D call. CDR1 and CDR2 (germline): SGHTA, FQGNSA. The CDR3 length is 17 residues. V was trimmed by 5 bases and J by 4 bases, leaving 21 bases between them. In DNA form, the CDR3 reads TGTGCCAGCAGCCACGCGATCTCCCTGACGGTGTACAATGAGCAGTTCTTC. Its translation: CASSHAISLTVYNEQFF.

V gene TRBV19 combines with J gene TRBJ1-1, with 10 bases matching TRBD1. After removal of 7 bases from V and 4 bases from J, the junction contained 6 bases not matched to a gene. Germline values: CDR1 LNHDA, CDR2 SQIVND (reference sequence). This CDR3 has 14 amino acids. The CDR3 DNA is TGTGCCAGTATTGACAGGGGGCTTTTCACTGAAGCTTTCTTT. Protein: CASIDRGLFTEAFF.